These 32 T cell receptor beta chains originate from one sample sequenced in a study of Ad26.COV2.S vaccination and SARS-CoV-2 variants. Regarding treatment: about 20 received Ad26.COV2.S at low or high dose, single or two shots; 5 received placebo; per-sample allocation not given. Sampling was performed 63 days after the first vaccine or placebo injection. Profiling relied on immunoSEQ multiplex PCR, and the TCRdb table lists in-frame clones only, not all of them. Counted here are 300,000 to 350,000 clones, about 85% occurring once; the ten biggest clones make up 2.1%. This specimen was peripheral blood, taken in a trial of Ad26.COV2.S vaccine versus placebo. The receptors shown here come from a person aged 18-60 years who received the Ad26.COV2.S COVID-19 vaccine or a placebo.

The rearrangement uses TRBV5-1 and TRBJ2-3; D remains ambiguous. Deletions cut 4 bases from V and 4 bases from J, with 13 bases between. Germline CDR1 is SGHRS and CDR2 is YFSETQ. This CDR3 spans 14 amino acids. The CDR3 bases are TGCGCCAGCAGCCCCCGGCAATCGGCAGATACGCAGTATTTT. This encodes CASSPRQSADTQYF.

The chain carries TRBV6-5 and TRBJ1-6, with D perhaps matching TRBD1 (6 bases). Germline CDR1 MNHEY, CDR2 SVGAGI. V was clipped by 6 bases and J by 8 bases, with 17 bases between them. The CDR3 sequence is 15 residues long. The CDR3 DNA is TGTGCCAGCAGGCCGGACTGGGGGGCGGATTCACCCCTCCACTTT. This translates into CASRPDWGADSPLHF.

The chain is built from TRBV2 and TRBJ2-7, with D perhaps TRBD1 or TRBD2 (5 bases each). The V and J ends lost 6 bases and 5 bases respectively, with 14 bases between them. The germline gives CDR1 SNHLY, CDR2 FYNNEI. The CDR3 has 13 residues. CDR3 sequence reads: CASRGEAGNEQYF. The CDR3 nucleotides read TGTGCCAGCAGAGGGGAAGCCGGGAACGAGCAGTACTTC.

CDR3 loop: CASTLRTGNSSPLHF. The CDR3 DNA is TGTGCCAGTACCCTCCGGACAGGGAATTCTTCACCCCTCCACTTT. The chain combines TRBV6-6 with TRBJ1-6, with TRBD1 identical over 8 bases. V shed 9 bases and J 9 bases; nucleotides not matched to a gene: 13. The CDR3 covers 15 residues. The V gene's germline CDR1 is MNHNY and CDR2 SVGAGI (reference sequence).

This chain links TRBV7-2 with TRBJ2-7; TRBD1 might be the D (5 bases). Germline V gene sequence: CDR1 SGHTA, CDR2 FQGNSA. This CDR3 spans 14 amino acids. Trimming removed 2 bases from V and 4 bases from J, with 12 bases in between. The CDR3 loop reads CASSLTRDQYEQYF. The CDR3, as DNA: TGTGCCAGCAGCTTAACCAGGGATCAGTACGAGCAGTACTTC. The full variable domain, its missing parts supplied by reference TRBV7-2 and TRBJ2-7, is GAGVSQSPSNKVTEKGKDVELRCDPISGHTALYWYRQSLGQGLEFLIYFQGNSAPDKSGLPSDRFSAERTGGSVSTLTIQRTQQEDSAVYLCASSLTRDQYEQYFGPGTRLTVT.

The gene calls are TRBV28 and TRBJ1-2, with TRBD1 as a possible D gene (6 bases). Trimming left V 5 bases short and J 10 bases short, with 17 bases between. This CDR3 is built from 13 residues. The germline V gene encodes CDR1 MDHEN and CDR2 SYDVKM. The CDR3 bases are TGTGCCAGCAGTGGGTACGGCAGGGGCTACTACACCTTC. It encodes CASSGYGRGYYTF.

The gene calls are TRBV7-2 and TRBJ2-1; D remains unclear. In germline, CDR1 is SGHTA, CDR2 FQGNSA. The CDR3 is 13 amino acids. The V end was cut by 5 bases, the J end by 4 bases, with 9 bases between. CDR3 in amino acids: CASSRHAYNEQFF. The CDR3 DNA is TGTGCCAGCAGCCGACATGCGTACAATGAGCAGTTCTTC.

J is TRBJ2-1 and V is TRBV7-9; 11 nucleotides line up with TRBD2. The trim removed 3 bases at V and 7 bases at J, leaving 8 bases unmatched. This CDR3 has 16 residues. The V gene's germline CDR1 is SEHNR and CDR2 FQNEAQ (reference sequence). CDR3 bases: TGTGCCAGCAGCTTGCCTGTAGCGGGGGGGCGGAATGAGCAGTTCTTC. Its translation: CASSLPVAGGRNEQFF. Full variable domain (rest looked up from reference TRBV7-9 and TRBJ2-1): DTGVSQNPRHKITKRGQNVTFRCDPISEHNRLYWYRQTLGQGPEFLTYFQNEAQLEKSRLLSDRFSAERPKGSFSTLEIQRTEQGDSAMYLCASSLPVAGGRNEQFFGPGTRLTVL.

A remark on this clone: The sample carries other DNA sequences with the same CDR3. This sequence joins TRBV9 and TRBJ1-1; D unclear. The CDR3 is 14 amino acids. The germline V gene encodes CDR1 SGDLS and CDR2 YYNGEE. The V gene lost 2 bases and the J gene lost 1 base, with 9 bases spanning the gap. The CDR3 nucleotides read TGTGCCAGCAGCGTGGTCTTGGGGAACACTGAAGCTTTCTTT. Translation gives CASSVVLGNTEAFF.

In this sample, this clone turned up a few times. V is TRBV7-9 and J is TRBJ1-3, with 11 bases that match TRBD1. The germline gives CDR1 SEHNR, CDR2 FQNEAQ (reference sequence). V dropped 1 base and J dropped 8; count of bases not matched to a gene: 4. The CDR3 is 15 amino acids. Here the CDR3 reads CASSLGTGGMHTIYF. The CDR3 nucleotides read TGTGCCAGCAGCTTAGGGACAGGGGGCATGCACACCATATATTTT.

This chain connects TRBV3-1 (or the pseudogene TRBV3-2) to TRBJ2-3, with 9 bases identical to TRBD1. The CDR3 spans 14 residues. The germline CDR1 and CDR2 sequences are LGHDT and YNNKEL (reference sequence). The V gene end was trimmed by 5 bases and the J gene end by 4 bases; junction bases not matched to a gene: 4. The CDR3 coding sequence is TGTGCCAGCAGCGGACAGGGGTGGGCAGATACGCAGTATTTT. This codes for CASSGQGWADTQYF.

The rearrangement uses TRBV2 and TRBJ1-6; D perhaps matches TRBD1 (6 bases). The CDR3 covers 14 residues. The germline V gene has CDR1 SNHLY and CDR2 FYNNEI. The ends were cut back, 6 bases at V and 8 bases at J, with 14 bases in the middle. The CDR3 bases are TGTGCCAGCAGCGCACAGGGTAGGGATTCACCCCTCCACTTT. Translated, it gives CASSAQGRDSPLHF.

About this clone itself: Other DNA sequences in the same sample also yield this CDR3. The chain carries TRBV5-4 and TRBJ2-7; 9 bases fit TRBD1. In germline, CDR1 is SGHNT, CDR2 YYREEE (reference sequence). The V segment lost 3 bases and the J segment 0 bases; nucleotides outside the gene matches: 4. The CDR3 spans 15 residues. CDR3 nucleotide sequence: TGTGCCAGCAGCTCCGGGACAGGGAGCTCCTACGAGCAGTACTTC. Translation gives CASSSGTGSSYEQYF.

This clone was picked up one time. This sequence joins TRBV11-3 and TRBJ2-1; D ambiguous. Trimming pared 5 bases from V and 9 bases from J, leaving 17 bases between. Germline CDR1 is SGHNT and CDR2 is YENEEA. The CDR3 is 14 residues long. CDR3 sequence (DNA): TGTGCCAGCAGCCTACCCGCGACACTTACTGAGCAGTTCTTC. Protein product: CASSLPATLTEQFF. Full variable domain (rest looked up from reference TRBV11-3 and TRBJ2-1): EAGVVQSPRYKIIEKKQPVAFWCNPISGHNTLYWYLQNLGQGPELLIRYENEEAVDDSQLPKDRFSAERLKGVDSTLKIQPAELGDSAVYLCASSLPATLTEQFFGPGTRLTVL.

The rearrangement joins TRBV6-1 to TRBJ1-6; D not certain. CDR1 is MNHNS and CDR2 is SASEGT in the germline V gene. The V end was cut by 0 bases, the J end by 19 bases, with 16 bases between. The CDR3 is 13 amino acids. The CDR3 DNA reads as TGTGCCAGCAGTGAAGCGTGGGCCACCGGTCGGCACTTT. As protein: CASSEAWATGRHF.

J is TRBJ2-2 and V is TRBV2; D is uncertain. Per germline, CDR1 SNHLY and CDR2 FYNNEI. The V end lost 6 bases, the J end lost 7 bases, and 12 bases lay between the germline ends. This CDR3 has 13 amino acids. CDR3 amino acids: CASRAVSGGELFF. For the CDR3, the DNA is TGTGCCAGCAGGGCGGTTTCGGGCGGGGAGCTGTTTTTT.

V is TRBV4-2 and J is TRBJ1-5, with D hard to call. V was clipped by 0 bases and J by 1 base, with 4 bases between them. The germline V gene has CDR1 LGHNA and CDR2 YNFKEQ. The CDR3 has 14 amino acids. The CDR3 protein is CASSQEGSNQPQHF. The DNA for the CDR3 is TGTGCCAGCAGCCAAGAAGGAAGCAATCAGCCCCAGCATTTT.

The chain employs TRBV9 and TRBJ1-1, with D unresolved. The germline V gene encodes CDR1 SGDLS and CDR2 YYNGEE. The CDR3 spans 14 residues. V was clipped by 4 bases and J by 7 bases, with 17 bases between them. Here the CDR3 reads CASSSGEAIIEAFF. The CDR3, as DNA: TGTGCCAGCAGCTCCGGGGAGGCGATCATTGAAGCTTTCTTT. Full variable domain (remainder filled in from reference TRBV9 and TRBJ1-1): DSGVTQTPKHLITATGQRVTLRCSPRSGDLSVYWYQQSLDQGLQFLIQYYNGEERAKGNILERFSAQQFPDLHSELNLSSLELGDSALYFCASSSGEAIIEAFFGQGTRLTVV.

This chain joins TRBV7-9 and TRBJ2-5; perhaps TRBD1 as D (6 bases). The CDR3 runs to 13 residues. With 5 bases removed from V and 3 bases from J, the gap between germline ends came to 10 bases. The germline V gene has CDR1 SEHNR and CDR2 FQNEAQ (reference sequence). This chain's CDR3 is CASSPTGEETQYF. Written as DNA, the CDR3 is TGTGCCAGCAGCCCGACAGGAGAAGAGACCCAGTACTTC.

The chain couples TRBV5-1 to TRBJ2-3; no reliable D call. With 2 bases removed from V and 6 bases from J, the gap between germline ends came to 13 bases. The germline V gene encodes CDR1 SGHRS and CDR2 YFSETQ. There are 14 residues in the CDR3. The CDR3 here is CASSFSIQRDTQYF. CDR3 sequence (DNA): TGCGCCAGCAGCTTCTCGATCCAACGGGATACGCAGTATTTT.

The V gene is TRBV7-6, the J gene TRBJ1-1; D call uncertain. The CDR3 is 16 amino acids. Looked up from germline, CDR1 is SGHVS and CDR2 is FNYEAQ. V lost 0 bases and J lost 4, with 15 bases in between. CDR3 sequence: CASSLAQSRYVTEAFF. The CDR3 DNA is TGTGCCAGCAGCTTAGCGCAGAGCCGCTACGTCACTGAAGCTTTCTTT.

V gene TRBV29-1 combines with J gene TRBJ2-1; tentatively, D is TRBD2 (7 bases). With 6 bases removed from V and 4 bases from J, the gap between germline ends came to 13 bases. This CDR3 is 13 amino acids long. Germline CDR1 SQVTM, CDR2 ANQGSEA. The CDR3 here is CSVGGTLYNEQFF. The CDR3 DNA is TGCAGCGTGGGAGGGACACTTTACAATGAGCAGTTCTTC.

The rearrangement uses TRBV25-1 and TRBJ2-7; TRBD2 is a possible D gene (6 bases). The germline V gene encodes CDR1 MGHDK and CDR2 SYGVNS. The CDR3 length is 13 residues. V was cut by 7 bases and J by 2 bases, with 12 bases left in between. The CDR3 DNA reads TGTGCCAGCAATTTTGCGGGGACCTACGAGCAGTACTTC. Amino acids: CASNFAGTYEQYF.

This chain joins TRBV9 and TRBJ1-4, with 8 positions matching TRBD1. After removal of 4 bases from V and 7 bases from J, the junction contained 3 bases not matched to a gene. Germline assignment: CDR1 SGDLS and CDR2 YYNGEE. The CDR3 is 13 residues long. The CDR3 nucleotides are TGTGCCAGCAGCCCCGACAGGGGTGAAAAACTGTTTTTT. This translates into CASSPDRGEKLFF.

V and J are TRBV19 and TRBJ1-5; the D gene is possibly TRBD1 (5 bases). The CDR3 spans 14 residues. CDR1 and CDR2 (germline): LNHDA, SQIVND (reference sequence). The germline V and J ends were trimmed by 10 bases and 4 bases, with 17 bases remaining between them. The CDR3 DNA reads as TGTGCCACCCAGGGCCCCGTCCGAAATCAGCCCCAGCATTTT. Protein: CATQGPVRNQPQHF. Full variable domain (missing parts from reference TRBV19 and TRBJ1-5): DGGITQSPKYLFRKEGQNVTLSCEQNLNHDAMYWYRQDPGQGLRLIYYSQIVNDFQKGDIAEGYSVSREKKESFPLTVTSAQKNPTAFYLCATQGPVRNQPQHFGDGTRLSIL.

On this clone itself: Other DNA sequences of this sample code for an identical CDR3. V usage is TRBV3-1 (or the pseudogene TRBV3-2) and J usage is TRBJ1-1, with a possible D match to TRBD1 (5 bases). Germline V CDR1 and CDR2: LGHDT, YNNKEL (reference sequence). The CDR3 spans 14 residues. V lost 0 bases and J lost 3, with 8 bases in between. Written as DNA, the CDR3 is TGTGCCAGCAGCCAAGATCCGGGGGACACTGAAGCTTTCTTT. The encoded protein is CASSQDPGDTEAFF.

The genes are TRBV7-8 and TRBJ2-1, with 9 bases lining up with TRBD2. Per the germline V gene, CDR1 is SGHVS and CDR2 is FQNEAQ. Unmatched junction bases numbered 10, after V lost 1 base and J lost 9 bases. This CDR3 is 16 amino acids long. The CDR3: CASSLVGGGALSEQFF. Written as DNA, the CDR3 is TGTGCCAGCAGCTTAGTAGGCGGGGGGGCCCTTTCTGAGCAGTTCTTC.

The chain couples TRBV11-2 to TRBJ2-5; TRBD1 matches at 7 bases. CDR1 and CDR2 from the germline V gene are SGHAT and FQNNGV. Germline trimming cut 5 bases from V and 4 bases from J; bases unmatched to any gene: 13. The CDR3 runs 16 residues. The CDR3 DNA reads TGTGCCAGCAGCGGAAGACAGATCCCAGGGGGAGAGACCCAGTACTTC. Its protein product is CASSGRQIPGGETQYF. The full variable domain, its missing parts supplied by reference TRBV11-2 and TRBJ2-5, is EAGVAQSPRYKIIEKRQSVAFWCNPISGHATLYWYQQILGQGPKLLIQFQNNGVVDDSQLPKDRFSAERLKGVDSTLKIQPAKLEDSAVYLCASSGRQIPGGETQYFGPGTRLLVL.

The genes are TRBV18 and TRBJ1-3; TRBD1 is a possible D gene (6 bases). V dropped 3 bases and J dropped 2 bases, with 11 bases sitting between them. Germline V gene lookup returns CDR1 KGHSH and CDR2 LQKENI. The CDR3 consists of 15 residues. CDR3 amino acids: CASSPSDSAGNTIYF. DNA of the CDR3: TGTGCCAGCTCACCCTCGGACAGTGCTGGAAACACCATATATTTT.

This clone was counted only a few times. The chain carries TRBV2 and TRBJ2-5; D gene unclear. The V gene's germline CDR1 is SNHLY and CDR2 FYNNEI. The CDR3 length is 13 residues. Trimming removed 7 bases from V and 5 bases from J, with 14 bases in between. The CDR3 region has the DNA TGTGCCAGCAAAGGAGACTTTGGGGAGACCCAGTACTTC. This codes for CASKGDFGETQYF.

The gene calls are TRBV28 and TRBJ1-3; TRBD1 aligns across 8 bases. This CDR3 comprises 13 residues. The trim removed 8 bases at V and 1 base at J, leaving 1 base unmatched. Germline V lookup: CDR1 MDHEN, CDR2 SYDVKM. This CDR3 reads CASDRGSGNTIYF. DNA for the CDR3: TGTGCCAGCGACAGGGGATCTGGAAACACCATATATTTT.

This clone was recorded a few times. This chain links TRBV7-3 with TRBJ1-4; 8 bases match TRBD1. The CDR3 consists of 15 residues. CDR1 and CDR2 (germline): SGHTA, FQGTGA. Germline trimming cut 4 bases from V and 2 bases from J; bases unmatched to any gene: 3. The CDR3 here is CASSSQGATNEKLFF. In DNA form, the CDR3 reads TGTGCCAGCAGCTCCCAGGGGGCGACTAATGAAAAACTGTTTTTT.